This TCR beta chain was profiled in a study of blood T cell repertoires in COVID-19. About the study: COVID-19 samples, acute and convalescent, were from the United States, Italy and Spain. T cells, B-cell-depleted T cells, or PBMCs provided the cDNA or gDNA that served as material.

The length of the CDR3 is 15 residues. Per the study methods: Amplification from reference gene primers served as the basis for estimated nucleated cell counts. Some clones are missing from TCRdb's copy, which holds only in-frame ones; the method was immunoSEQ multiplex PCR. V, J and clone size are those of that table, while D and trimming were read from the DNA. The sample shows 170,000 or so clones, 85% to 90% of them seen only once. Seattle patient enrollment occurred during active infection, with longitudinal follow-up thereafter. Sample: peripheral blood. This chain uses TRBV21-1 with TRBJ2-2; the table's TRBD1 call for D was not verified on the DNA. TRBV21-1 is flagged as a pseudogene. This clonotype was sampled from a woman in her seventies with COVID-19, enrolled during active disease. The CDR3 sequence is CASSKGTETIGELFF. Written as DNA, the CDR3 is TGTGCCAGCAGCAAGGGGACAGAGACGATCGGGGAGCTGTTTTTT.